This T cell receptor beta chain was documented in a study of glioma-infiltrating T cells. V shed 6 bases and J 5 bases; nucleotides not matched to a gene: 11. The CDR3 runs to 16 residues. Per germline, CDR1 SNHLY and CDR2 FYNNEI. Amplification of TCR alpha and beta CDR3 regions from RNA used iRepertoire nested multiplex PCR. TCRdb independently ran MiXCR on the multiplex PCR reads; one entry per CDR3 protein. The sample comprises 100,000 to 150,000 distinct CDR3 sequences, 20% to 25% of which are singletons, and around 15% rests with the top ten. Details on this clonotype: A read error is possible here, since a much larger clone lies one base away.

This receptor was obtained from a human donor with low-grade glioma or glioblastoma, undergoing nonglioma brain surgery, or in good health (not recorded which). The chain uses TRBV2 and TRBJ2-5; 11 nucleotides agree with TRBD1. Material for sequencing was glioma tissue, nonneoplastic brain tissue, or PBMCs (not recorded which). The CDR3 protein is CASRNPDRGRFETQYF. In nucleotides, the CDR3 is TGTGCCAGCAGAAACCCGGACAGGGGGCGCTTTGAGACCCAGTACTTC.